This T cell receptor beta chain was retrieved from a study of T cell repertoires in cytomegalovirus infection. Study-level background: The public TCR beta signatures pointed to both CMV infection and matching HLA type. Findings and caveats of the study: Dominating the ex vivo response were TCR beta clonotypes that were CMV-specific and HLA-C-restricted. CMV carriers with the relevant HLA were identified by cumulative public TCR beta family frequency.

With regard to this clonotype: What it recognizes is unknown.

Via MiXCR, TCRdb re-called the reads, giving one row per CDR3 protein. The sample yields around 750,000 distinct CDR3 sequences, about 33% seen once. Per germline, CDR1 SGHAT and CDR2 FQDESV (reference sequence). The CDR3 runs 17 residues. V lost 1 base and J 3 bases, leaving 18 bases between the germline ends. V gene TRBV11-1 combines with J gene TRBJ1-2, with a weak D call TRBD1 (5 bases). The clonotype comes from a human donor in good health (CMV status not recorded). Some clones in this sample may be carry-over from other donors' samples. The sequenced sample was cultured CD8+ T cells from PBMCs, obtained from culture after CMV antigen stimulation. CDR3 amino acids: CASSLDHRGPRDYGYTF. The CDR3 coding sequence is TGTGCCAGCAGCTTAGACCACCGAGGTCCCAGGGACTATGGCTACACCTTC.